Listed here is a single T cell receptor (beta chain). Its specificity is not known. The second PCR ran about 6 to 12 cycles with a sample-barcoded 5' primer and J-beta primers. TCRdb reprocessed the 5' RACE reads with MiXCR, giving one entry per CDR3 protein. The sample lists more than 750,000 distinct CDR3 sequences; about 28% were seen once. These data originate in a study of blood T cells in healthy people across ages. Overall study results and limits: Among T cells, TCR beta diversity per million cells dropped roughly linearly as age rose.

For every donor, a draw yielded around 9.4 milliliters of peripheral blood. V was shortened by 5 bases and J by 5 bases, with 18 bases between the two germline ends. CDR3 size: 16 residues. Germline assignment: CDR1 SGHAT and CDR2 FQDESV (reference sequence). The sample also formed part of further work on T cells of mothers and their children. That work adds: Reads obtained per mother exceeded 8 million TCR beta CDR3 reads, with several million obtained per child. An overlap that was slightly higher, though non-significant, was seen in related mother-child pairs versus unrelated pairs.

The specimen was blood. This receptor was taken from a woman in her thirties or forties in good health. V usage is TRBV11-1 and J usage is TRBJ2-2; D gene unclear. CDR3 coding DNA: TGTGCCAGCAGCCGCCGGATCGCCCGAGGAACCGGGGAGCTGTTTTTT. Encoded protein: CASSRRIARGTGELFF.